These 7 T cell receptor beta chains were all obtained from the same sample, sequenced in a study of cytomegalovirus exposure and HLA in healthy donors. The PCR ran on 60 Vbeta and 13 Jbeta primers. Some clones are missing from TCRdb's copy, which holds only in-frame ones; the method was immunoSEQ multiplex PCR. The table lists 110,000 or so clones, 70% to 85% of them singletons. Specimen: PBMCs. These receptor sequences come from a woman aged 18 to 35 in good health and CMV-seronegative.

The chain is built from TRBV11-1 and TRBJ2-1; 7 bases are a match to TRBD1. The V gene end was trimmed by 2 bases and the J gene end by 8 bases; junction bases not matched to a gene: 6. CDR1 and CDR2 from the germline V gene are SGHAT and FQDESV (reference sequence). This CDR3 region has 14 residues. The CDR3 sequence: CASSLTTGIYEQFF. The CDR3 bases are TGTGCCAGCAGCTTAACGACAGGGATTTATGAGCAGTTCTTC. The entire variable domain, with the rest obtained from reference TRBV11-1 and TRBJ2-1, is as follows: EAEVAQSPRYKITEKSQAVAFWCDPISGHATLYWYRQILGQGPELLVQFQDESVVDDSQLPKDRFSAERLKGVDSTLKIQPAELGDSAMYLCASSLTTGIYEQFFGPGTRLTVL.

The CDR3: CASSHTGQATGELFF. CDR3 DNA: TGTGCCAGCAGCCATACCGGACAGGCGACCGGGGAGCTGTTTTTT. The V and J genes are TRBV14 and TRBJ2-2; 7 positions agree with TRBD1. CDR3 length: 15 amino acids. The germline gives CDR1 SGHDN, CDR2 FVKESK. Trimming took 3 bases from V and 5 from J; bases not matched to a gene: 6.

This clone has more than one count but fewer than ten. This rearrangement joins TRBV25-1 to TRBJ2-1; 7 nucleotides agree with TRBD1. J gave up 3 bases and V 7 bases, and 3 bases lay outside the gene matches. Germline V gives CDR1 MGHDK, CDR2 SYGVNS. The CDR3 is 13 residues long. CDR3 nucleotide sequence: TGTGCCAGCACCCGGGACAGCTACAATGAGCAGTTCTTC. Translating gives CASTRDSYNEQFF.

The rearrangement uses TRBV10-1 and TRBJ1-3, with TRBD1 matching over 7 bases. Germline CDR1 reads WNHNN; CDR2 reads SYGVQD (reference sequence). The V and J ends lost 8 bases and 2 bases, in that order; junction bases with no gene match: 3. The CDR3 has 13 residues. The CDR3 is CASRDSPGNTIYF. The CDR3, as DNA: TGCGCCAGCCGGGACAGCCCTGGAAACACCATATATTTT.

The chain uses TRBV4-1 and TRBJ2-2; D possibly corresponds to TRBD2 (5 bases). CDR1 and CDR2 from the germline V gene are MGHRA and YSYEKL. The CDR3 loop spans 16 amino acids. Trimming pared 3 bases from V and 0 bases from J, leaving 11 bases between. The CDR3 spells CASSHSSGSNTGELFF. In nucleotides, the CDR3 is TGCGCCAGCAGCCATTCGAGCGGATCGAACACCGGGGAGCTGTTTTTT.

This rearrangement joins TRBV5-6 to TRBJ2-7; TRBD1 agrees at 7 bases. The CDR3 sequence is 14 residues long. J gave up 3 bases and V 0 bases, and 3 bases lay outside the gene matches. Looked up from germline, CDR1 is SGHDT and CDR2 is YYEEEE. CDR3 DNA: TGTGCCAGCAGCTTGGGGACAGGACTCTACGAGCAGTACTTC. Its translation is CASSLGTGLYEQYF.

This clone appeared once. The rearrangement uses TRBV5-1 and TRBJ2-2; the match to TRBD2 covers 8 bases. The CDR3 runs to 15 residues. V lost 4 bases, J lost 0 bases, and 2 bases stayed unmatched. Germline-derived CDR1 and CDR2 are SGHRS and YFSETQ. CDR3 region: CASSRLAPNTGELFF. Written as DNA, the CDR3 is TGCGCCAGCAGCCGACTAGCGCCGAACACCGGGGAGCTGTTTTTT. The entire variable domain, with the rest obtained from reference TRBV5-1 and TRBJ2-2, is as follows: KAGVTQTPRYLIKTRGQQVTLSCSPISGHRSVSWYQQTPGQGLQFLFEYFSETQRNKGNFPGRFSGRQFSNSRSEMNVSTLELGDSALYLCASSRLAPNTGELFFGEGSRLTVL.